Following are 20 T cell receptor beta chains from one sample sequenced in a study of T cell responses to AZD1222 COVID-19 vaccine. Profiled with immunoSEQ multiplex PCR; TCRdb holds only in-frame clones, not every one. The data contain about 81,000 clones, approximately 83% of them singletons. The starting material was peripheral blood, obtained 28 days after the second AZD1222 dose. The receptors come from an adult who received the AZD1222 COVID-19 vaccine.

The J gene is TRBJ1-2, the V gene TRBV7-2; D unresolved. CDR3 length equals 13 residues. Germline V gene data show CDR1 as SGHTA and CDR2 as FQGNSA. The V and J ends lost 3 bases and 4 bases respectively, with 9 bases between them. CDR3 region: CASSFADFYGYTF. The CDR3, as DNA: TGTGCCAGCAGCTTTGCAGATTTCTATGGCTACACCTTC. Using reference TRBV7-2 and TRBJ1-2 for the parts outside the CDR3, the full variable domain is GAGVSQSPSNKVTEKGKDVELRCDPISGHTALYWYRQSLGQGLEFLIYFQGNSAPDKSGLPSDRFSAERTGGSVSTLTIQRTQQEDSAVYLCASSFADFYGYTFGSGTRLTVV.

This rearrangement joins TRBV6-1 to TRBJ1-5; D is possibly TRBD1 (6 bases). Trimming left V 3 bases short and J 3 bases short, with 12 bases between. CDR3 length: 15 residues. Germline values: CDR1 MNHNS, CDR2 SASEGT. CDR3 sequence: CASSEEGQVNQPQHF. CDR3 in DNA: TGTGCCAGCAGTGAGGAGGGACAAGTCAATCAGCCCCAGCATTTT.

The chain joins TRBV10-3 to TRBJ1-1; D is possibly TRBD1 (5 bases). The CDR3 has 13 amino acids. The germline CDR1 and CDR2 sequences are ENHRY and SYGVKD. V dropped 4 bases and J dropped 5 bases, with 11 bases sitting between them. The CDR3 DNA reads as TGTGCCATCAGTGGCAGGGAGGTGACTGAAGCTTTCTTT. Its protein product is CAISGREVTEAFF.

The chain couples TRBV5-1 to TRBJ1-4; D gene uncertain. CDR3 length equals 17 residues. V lost 0 bases, J lost 7 bases, and 19 bases lay in between. Germline-derived CDR1 and CDR2 are SGHRS and YFSETQ. DNA for the CDR3: TGCGCCAGCAGCTTGGAGATTAAACAGCGACGGGGTGAAAAACTGTTTTTT. It is translated as CASSLEIKQRRGEKLFF.

V usage is TRBV24-1 and J usage is TRBJ2-7, with D tentatively TRBD1 (5 bases). The length of the CDR3 is 15 residues. From germline, CDR1 is KGHDR and CDR2 SFDVKD. V gave up 0 bases and J gave up 0 bases, with 8 bases separating them. Here the CDR3 reads CATSDLTGGSYEQYF. CDR3 sequence (DNA): TGTGCCACCAGTGATTTGACAGGCGGCTCCTACGAGCAGTACTTC.

The CDR3 nucleotides read TGTGCCAGCAGTTCAGGGGGGCTTAGCAATCAGCCCCAGCATTTT. Translating gives CASSSGGLSNQPQHF. The rearrangement uses TRBV28 and TRBJ1-5; 7 bases align to TRBD1. In germline, CDR1 is MDHEN, CDR2 SYDVKM. The CDR3 is 15 residues long. Trimming cost V 4 bases and J 0 bases; bases outside gene matches: 3.

The chain recombines TRBV5-1 with TRBJ2-5; TRBD1 agrees at 8 bases. This CDR3 contains 15 residues. Germline V gene lookup returns CDR1 SGHRS and CDR2 YFSETQ. J lost 5 bases, V lost 3 bases, and 9 bases had no gene match. Here the CDR3 reads CASSSTQGAGETQYF. The CDR3 DNA reads TGCGCCAGCAGCTCGACTCAGGGGGCCGGGGAGACCCAGTACTTC.

The chain recombines TRBV2 with TRBJ2-2; D ambiguous. CDR1 SNHLY and CDR2 FYNNEI come from the germline V gene. The CDR3 is made up of 12 amino acids. Between the trimmed V and J ends, which lost 6 bases and 5 bases, there was a span of 7 bases. The CDR3 DNA reads TGTGCCAGCAGGAAGGAGACCGGGGAGCTGTTTTTT. As protein: CASRKETGELFF.

This clone was found a few times. The sample carries other DNA sequences with the same CDR3. This rearrangement joins TRBV6-2 or TRBV6-3 to TRBJ1-5, with 9 positions matching TRBD1. Germline V gives CDR1 MNHEY, CDR2 SVGEGT. The CDR3 runs 15 residues. The V and J ends lost 0 bases and 7 bases, in that order; junction bases with no gene match: 4. This chain's CDR3 is CASSYSGQGRQPQHF. CDR3 nucleotides: TGTGCCAGCAGTTACTCGGGACAGGGTCGACAGCCCCAGCATTTT.

The chain recombines TRBV11-2 with TRBJ2-2; D unresolved. Germline loops: CDR1 SGHAT, CDR2 FQNNGV. The CDR3 sequence is 17 residues long. Trimming cost V 5 bases and J 1 base, with 17 bases left between them. CDR3 region: CASSAVGMRRNTGELFF. DNA of the CDR3: TGTGCCAGCAGCGCGGTTGGAATGAGGAGGAACACCGGGGAGCTGTTTTTT.

This sequence joins TRBV5-1 and TRBJ2-4; D remains ambiguous. CDR1 SGHRS and CDR2 YFSETQ come from the germline V gene. V shed 0 bases and J shed 0 bases, with 4 bases lying between them. This CDR3 has 14 amino acids. This chain's CDR3 is CASSLEGAKNIQYF. The CDR3 DNA reads TGCGCCAGCAGCTTGGAGGGAGCCAAAAACATTCAGTACTTC.

The gene calls are TRBV15 and TRBJ2-2, with 14 nucleotides matching TRBD2. The CDR3 has 16 amino acids. In germline, CDR1 is LNHNV, CDR2 YYDKDF (reference sequence). V shed 6 bases and J 3 bases; nucleotides not matched to a gene: 3. CDR3: CATRETSGGDTGELFF. The CDR3 DNA follows: TGTGCCACCAGGGAGACTAGCGGGGGGGACACCGGGGAGCTGTTTTTT.

The chain links TRBV6-6 to TRBJ1-2, with 10 positions matching TRBD1. Germline V lookup: CDR1 MNHNY, CDR2 SVGAGI (reference sequence). This CDR3 comprises 12 residues. The DNA for the CDR3 is TGTGGGGCGGGACAGGGGTCTTTTGGCTACACCTTC. It specifies CGAGQGSFGYTF.

This chain uses TRBV28 with TRBJ1-1; perhaps TRBD1 as D (6 bases). Trimming cost V 3 bases and J 2 bases, with 13 bases left between them. The germline CDR1 and CDR2 sequences are MDHEN and SYDVKM. The CDR3 consists of 15 residues. CDR3 nucleotide sequence: TGTGCCAGCAGTTTTAACAGGGATCCAAACACTGAAGCTTTCTTT. Translated: CASSFNRDPNTEAFF.

The V gene is TRBV15, the J gene TRBJ2-7, with 8 bases lining up with TRBD1. Trimming took 1 base from V and 0 from J; bases not matched to a gene: 14. The CDR3 contains 19 residues. Germline values: CDR1 LNHNV, CDR2 YYDKDF (reference sequence). The CDR3 here is CATSRVGQGASLSSYEQYF. The CDR3 coding sequence is TGTGCCACCAGCAGAGTTGGGCAGGGGGCGTCACTCAGCTCCTACGAGCAGTACTTC.

The CDR3 DNA follows: TGTGCCAGCAGCCAAGATACCCCAGGGCGCCGTCAGCCCCAGCATTTT. Protein: CASSQDTPGRRQPQHF. The chain employs TRBV3-1 (or the pseudogene TRBV3-2) and TRBJ1-5; D may be TRBD1 (5 bases). V was shortened by 0 bases and J by 6 bases, with 15 bases between the two germline ends. The V gene's germline CDR1 is LGHDT and CDR2 YNNKEL (reference sequence). The CDR3 is made up of 16 amino acids.

This clone was picked up one time. The chain uses TRBV28 and TRBJ2-2; tentatively, D is TRBD1 or TRBD2 (5 bases each). The CDR3 is made up of 14 amino acids. Germline-derived CDR1 and CDR2 are MDHEN and SYDVKM. The V end lost 8 bases, the J end lost 0 bases, and 10 bases lay between the germline ends. The CDR3 reads CASYGTANTGELFF. The DNA for the CDR3 is TGTGCCAGCTATGGGACGGCGAACACCGGGGAGCTGTTTTTT.

The V and J genes are TRBV25-1 and TRBJ1-2, with D perhaps matching TRBD1 (5 bases). This CDR3 is built from 14 residues. CDR1 is MGHDK, CDR2 SYGVNS, per germline. Trimming shortened V by 3 bases and J by 4 bases, and 12 bases separated the two germline ends. This chain's CDR3 is CASSDSAGLYGYTF. For the CDR3, the DNA is TGTGCCAGCAGTGATTCGGCGGGACTCTATGGCTACACCTTC.

This clone was seen more than once but under ten times. The chain links TRBV7-2 to TRBJ1-2; no reliable D call. The V end lost 5 bases, the J end lost 6 bases, and 10 bases lay between the germline ends. From germline, CDR1 is SGHTA and CDR2 FQGNSA. The CDR3 consists of 12 residues. The CDR3 spells CASSLGLDGYTF. DNA for the CDR3: TGTGCCAGCAGCCTGGGGTTGGATGGCTACACCTTC.

V is TRBV6-2 or TRBV6-3 and J is TRBJ1-1, with TRBD1 matching over 8 bases. CDR3 length: 13 amino acids. Germline V lookup: CDR1 MNHEY, CDR2 SVGEGT. The V gene end was trimmed by 6 bases and the J gene end by 3 bases; junction bases not matched to a gene: 3. The CDR3 coding sequence is TGTGCCAGCAGCCACAGGGGGGACACTGAAGCTTTCTTT. Amino acid sequence: CASSHRGDTEAFF.